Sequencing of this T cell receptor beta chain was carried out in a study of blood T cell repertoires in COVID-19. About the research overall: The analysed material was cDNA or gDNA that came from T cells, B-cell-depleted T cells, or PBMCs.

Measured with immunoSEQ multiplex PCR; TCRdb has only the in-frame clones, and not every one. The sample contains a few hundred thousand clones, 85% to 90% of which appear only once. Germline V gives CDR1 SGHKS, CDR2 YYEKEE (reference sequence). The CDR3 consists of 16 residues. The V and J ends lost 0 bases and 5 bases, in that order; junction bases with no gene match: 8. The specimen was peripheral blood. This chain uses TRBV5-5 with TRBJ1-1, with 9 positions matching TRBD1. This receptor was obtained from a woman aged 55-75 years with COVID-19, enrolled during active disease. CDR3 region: CASSLGVQGAGTEAFF. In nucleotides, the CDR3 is TGTGCCAGCAGCTTGGGAGTACAGGGGGCAGGAACTGAAGCTTTCTTT.